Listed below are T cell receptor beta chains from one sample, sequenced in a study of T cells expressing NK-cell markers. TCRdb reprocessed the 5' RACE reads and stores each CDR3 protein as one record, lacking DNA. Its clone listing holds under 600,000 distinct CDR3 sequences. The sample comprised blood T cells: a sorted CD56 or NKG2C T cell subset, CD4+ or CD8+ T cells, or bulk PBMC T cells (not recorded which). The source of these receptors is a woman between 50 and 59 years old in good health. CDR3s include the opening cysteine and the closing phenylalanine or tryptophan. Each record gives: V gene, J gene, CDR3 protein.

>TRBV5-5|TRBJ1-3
CASSWVSGNTIYF
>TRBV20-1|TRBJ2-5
CSARVSTTGETQYF
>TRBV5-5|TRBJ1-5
CASSLAPVGDQPQHF
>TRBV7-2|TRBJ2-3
CAEGPSTDTQYF
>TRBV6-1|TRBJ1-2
CASSEAKGQTKLDGYTF
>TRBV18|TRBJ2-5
CASSARFQETQYF
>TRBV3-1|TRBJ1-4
CASSQEDRIEKLFF
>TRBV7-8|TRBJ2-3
CASSLSGGLGTDTQYF
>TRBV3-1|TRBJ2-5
CASSYPDRGETQYF
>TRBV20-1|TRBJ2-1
CSAYPGLAANEQFF
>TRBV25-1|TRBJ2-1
CASSLPTSGRSDEQFF
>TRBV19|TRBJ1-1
CASSVGSLNTEAFF
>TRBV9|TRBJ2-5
CASSAGPTLETQYF
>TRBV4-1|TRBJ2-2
CASSQDRARRGGLPGELFF
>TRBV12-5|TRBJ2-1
CASGLGTSFYNEQFF
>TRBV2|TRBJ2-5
CASSRTGSGLATQTTQYF
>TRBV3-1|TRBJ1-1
CASSQDYLGGTEAFF
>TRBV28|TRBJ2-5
CASSPQGGGWETQYF
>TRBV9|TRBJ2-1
CASSKGLAGPVKSGEQFF
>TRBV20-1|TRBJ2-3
CSAPRGISGSTDTQYF
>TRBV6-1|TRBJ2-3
CASSQTGAPTDTQYF
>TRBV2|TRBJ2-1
CASSEALASNEQFF